Ten or more counts support the clone carrying this TCR beta chain. Its antigen is not known. This entry belongs to a study of T cells in Graves' hyperthyroidism and ophthalmopathy. Study-level information: Peripheral blood collection took place at initial diagnosis, before any treatment.

General observations from the study: The model identified upcoming ophthalmopathy a median around 7.1 months ahead of onset.

RNA transcripts were the template for amplifying TCR beta CDR3 regions. Researchers ran a first-round RT-PCR on the TCR CDR3 using the HTBI primer set. Using its own MiXCR run on the multiplex PCR reads, TCRdb lists one record per CDR3 protein. Of some 340,000 distinct CDR3 sequences in the sample, approximately 15% were seen once. With V trimmed by 0 bases and J by 5 bases, 12 bases remained unmatched. CDR3 size: 18 residues. Germline V gene sequence: CDR1 LNHNV, CDR2 YYDKDF (reference sequence). This rearrangement joins TRBV15 to TRBJ1-5, with 8 bases fitting TRBD1. This receptor was obtained from a woman in her 40s with Graves' ophthalmopathy. Sequenced sample: blood. The DNA for the CDR3 is TGTGCCACCAGCAGAGAAGCCTTCGGACAGGGCATAGATCAGCCCCAGCATTTT. It codes for CATSREAFGQGIDQPQHF.